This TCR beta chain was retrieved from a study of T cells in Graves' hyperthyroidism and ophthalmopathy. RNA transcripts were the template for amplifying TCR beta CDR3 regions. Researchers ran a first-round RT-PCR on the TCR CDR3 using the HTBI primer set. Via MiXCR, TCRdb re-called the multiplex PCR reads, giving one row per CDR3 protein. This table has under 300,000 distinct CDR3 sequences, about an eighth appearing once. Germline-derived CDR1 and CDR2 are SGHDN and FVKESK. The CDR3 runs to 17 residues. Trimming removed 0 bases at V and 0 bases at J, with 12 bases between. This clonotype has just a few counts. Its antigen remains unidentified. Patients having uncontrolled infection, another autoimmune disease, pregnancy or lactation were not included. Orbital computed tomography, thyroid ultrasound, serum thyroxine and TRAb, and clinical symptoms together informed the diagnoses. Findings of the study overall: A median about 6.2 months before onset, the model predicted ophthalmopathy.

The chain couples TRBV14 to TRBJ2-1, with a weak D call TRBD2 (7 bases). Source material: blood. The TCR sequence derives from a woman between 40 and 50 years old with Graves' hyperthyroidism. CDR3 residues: CASSQDKGGFSYNEQFF. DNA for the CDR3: TGTGCCAGCAGCCAAGACAAGGGGGGGTTCTCCTACAATGAGCAGTTCTTC.